This T cell receptor (beta chain) was identified in a study of blood T cell repertoires in COVID-19. Measured with immunoSEQ multiplex PCR; TCRdb has only the in-frame clones, and not every one. This sample has 150,000 to 200,000 clones; more than 85% occur once, and the top ten carry around 0.5%. The CDR3 runs 16 residues. CDR1 and CDR2 (germline): SQVTM, ANQGSEA. Trimming took 6 bases from V and 2 from J; bases not matched to a gene: 13. Material for sequencing was peripheral blood. The TCR was taken from a man between 50 and 59 years old with acute or convalescent COVID-19. This sequence joins TRBV29-1 and TRBJ2-3; the match to TRBD2 covers 8 bases. CDR3 nucleotides: TGCAGCGTAGCGGTCCCCACTAGCGGCCCCACAGATACGCAGTATTTT. It codes for CSVAVPTSGPTDTQYF.